This T cell receptor beta chain is from a study of blood T cell repertoires in COVID-19. Study context: Samples representing acute and convalescent COVID-19 were sourced from the United States, Italy and Spain.

In this sample, this clone turned up once. Clones were sequenced by immunoSEQ multiplex PCR, and TCRdb holds only the in-frame ones, with some missing. The sample includes some 200,000 clones, 86% of them seen just once. There are 11 residues in the CDR3. The ends were cut back, 5 bases at V and 12 bases at J, with 11 bases in the middle. Germline assignment: CDR1 LGHDT and CDR2 YNNKEL (reference sequence). V and J are TRBV3-1 (or the pseudogene TRBV3-2) and TRBJ2-1; D is ambiguous. The source material was peripheral blood. This receptor was obtained from a man older than 75 with acute or convalescent COVID-19. Written as DNA, the CDR3 is TGTGCCAGCAGCAATTCGTTTAGGCAGTTCTTC. Encoded protein: CASSNSFRQFF.